Shown below are 30 T cell receptor beta chains from a single sample sequenced in a study of T cell changes during pregnancy in multiple sclerosis. Sequenced by immunoSEQ multiplex PCR; TCRdb stores in-frame clones only, minus some. The sample lists some 36,000 clones; approximately 91% were seen once. The input for sequencing was CD4+ T cells from peripheral blood mononuclear cells, taken in the second trimester of pregnancy. Every receptor here comes from a female donor with multiple sclerosis, enrolled in a pregnancy study.

This chain uses TRBV5-1 with TRBJ2-5, with 11 bases fitting TRBD2. The J segment lost 2 bases and the V segment lost 4 bases, leaving 4 bases of the junction unmatched. CDR3 length: 15 residues. The V gene's germline CDR1 is SGHRS and CDR2 YFSETQ. In DNA form, the CDR3 reads TGCGCCAGCAGCGTAGCGGGGGGGCCTCAAGAGACCCAGTACTTC. Translation: CASSVAGGPQETQYF.

The gene calls are TRBV29-1 and TRBJ2-7; TRBD2 might be the D (6 bases). Germline V gene lookup returns CDR1 SQVTM and CDR2 ANQGSEA. Trimming cost V 4 bases and J 4 bases, with 14 bases left between them. The CDR3 consists of 13 residues. The CDR3 DNA follows: TGCAGCGTTGGGGGGGACCTGTTGTACGAGCAGTACTTC. This sequence encodes CSVGGDLLYEQYF.

The rearrangement uses TRBV6-1 and TRBJ2-3, with TRBD1 identical over 7 bases. There are 13 residues in the CDR3. J was trimmed by 7 bases and V by 10 bases; bases with no gene match: 11. Looked up from germline, CDR1 is MNHNS and CDR2 is SASEGT. CDR3 nucleotide sequence: TGTGCCACCAACGAGGGGGCGGTGAATACGCAGTATTTT. Translated, it gives CATNEGAVNTQYF.

The chain combines TRBV4-2 with TRBJ1-6; possible D gene TRBD1, 6 bases. The CDR3 sequence is 18 residues long. Germline values: CDR1 LGHNA, CDR2 YNFKEQ. V lost 4 bases, J lost 3 bases, and 19 bases lay in between. Here the CDR3 DNA reads TGTGCCAGCAGCCCCAATACAGGGAGGGGGTACTATAATTCACCCCTCCACTTT. This encodes CASSPNTGRGYYNSPLHF.

This clone is medium-sized (0.01 to 0.1%) in the sample. The chain links TRBV18 to TRBJ2-3; D is unclear. Trimming took off 4 bases at V and 0 bases at J, with 11 bases between the two ends. Germline V gene data show CDR1 as KGHSH and CDR2 as LQKENI. This CDR3 has 15 amino acids. Written as DNA, the CDR3 is TGTGCCAGCTCACGAATCGGTACTAGCACAGATACGCAGTATTTT. This translates into CASSRIGTSTDTQYF.

The V call is TRBV11-2, the J call TRBJ1-1; 8 nucleotides line up with TRBD1. V lost 1 base to trimming and J lost 4 bases; unmatched junction nucleotides: 5. The CDR3 has 15 residues. Germline values: CDR1 SGHAT, CDR2 FQNNGV. The CDR3 DNA follows: TGTGCCAGCAGCTTAGCGAGTACAGGGGGCACTGAAGCTTTCTTT. Its protein is CASSLASTGGTEAFF.

The chain recombines TRBV2 with TRBJ1-1, with 8 bases matching TRBD1. J gave up 1 base and V 1 base, and 2 bases lay outside the gene matches. The V gene's germline CDR1 is SNHLY and CDR2 FYNNEI. The CDR3 covers 15 residues. The CDR3 loop is CASSEVGTGNTEAFF. CDR3 nucleotide sequence: TGTGCCAGCAGTGAAGTAGGGACAGGGAACACTGAAGCTTTCTTT. The variable domain in full, with the rest retrieved from reference TRBV2 and TRBJ1-1, is EPEVTQTPSHQVTQMGQEVILRCVPISNHLYFYWYRQILGQKVEFLVSFYNNEISEKSEIFDDQFSVERPDGSNFTLKIRSTKLEDSAMYFCASSEVGTGNTEAFFGQGTRLTVV.

The DNA for the CDR3 is TGTGCCTGGAGTGCCGCGCCTTATGGGGGGGCCTCCAATGAGCAGTTCTTC. It encodes CAWSAAPYGGASNEQFF. This chain uses TRBV30 with TRBJ2-1; D might be TRBD2 (7 bases). V was cut by 1 base and J by 6 bases, with 22 bases left in between. The CDR3 runs to 17 residues. CDR1 and CDR2 (germline): GTSNPN, SVGIG (reference sequence).

J is TRBJ1-1 and V is TRBV4-3; TRBD1 agrees at 8 bases. This CDR3 region has 13 residues. The trim removed 0 bases at V and 11 bases at J, leaving 5 bases unmatched. Germline lookup yields CDR1 LGHNA and CDR2 YSLEER. The CDR3 nucleotides read TGCGCCAGCAGCCAAGATAGTCGACAGGGGGCTTTCTTT. It encodes CASSQDSRQGAFF.

The rearrangement uses TRBV11-3 and TRBJ1-3, with a tentative D call TRBD1 (5 bases). The CDR3 is made up of 13 amino acids. V shed 4 bases and J shed 5 bases, with 9 bases lying between them. CDR1 and CDR2 from the germline V gene are SGHNT and YENEEA. CDR3: CASSSGYRNTIYF. DNA for the CDR3: TGTGCCAGCAGCTCAGGGTACCGAAACACCATATATTTT.

This sequence joins TRBV7-9 and TRBJ1-5, with D maybe TRBD1 (6 bases). There are 15 residues in the CDR3. The V gene lost 5 bases and the J gene lost 6 bases, with 17 bases spanning the gap. Germline V gene data show CDR1 as SEHNR and CDR2 as FQNEAQ (reference sequence). CDR3 DNA: TGTGCCAGCAGCCCCCCCGGTCCAGGGGTTCAGCCCCAGCATTTT. This gives the protein CASSPPGPGVQPQHF.

The chain uses TRBV2 and TRBJ1-5; 8 bases are a match to TRBD1. With 6 bases clipped from V and 7 bases from J, the junction kept 11 bases outside the gene matches. The germline CDR1 and CDR2 sequences are SNHLY and FYNNEI. This CDR3 spans 15 amino acids. CDR3 bases: TGTGCCAGCAGCCGCGACAGGGGAGGTGGGCAGCCCCAGCATTTT. Translated, it gives CASSRDRGGGQPQHF.

This chain uses TRBV6-1 with TRBJ2-5; 10 bases line up with TRBD2. This CDR3 contains 14 residues. V shed 3 bases, J shed 5 bases, and the junction held 3 bases outside the gene matches. In germline, CDR1 is MNHNS, CDR2 SASEGT. CDR3 region: CASSDPGLAETQYF. The CDR3 DNA reads as TGTGCCAGCAGTGATCCGGGACTAGCGGAGACCCAGTACTTC.

The rearrangement joins TRBV29-1 to TRBJ1-4, with D maybe TRBD1 (6 bases). The CDR3 is 16 residues long. Trimming stripped 4 bases from V and 8 bases from J, with 23 bases between. The germline CDR1 and CDR2 sequences are SQVTM and ANQGSEA. The CDR3 protein is CSVAFNRVGMGEKLFF. The CDR3 DNA follows: TGCAGCGTTGCGTTTAACAGGGTTGGGATGGGAGAAAAACTGTTTTTT.

This sequence joins TRBV6-5 and TRBJ1-2; 8 nucleotides agree with TRBD1. The CDR3 runs 16 residues. Germline trimming cut 0 bases from V and 7 bases from J; bases unmatched to any gene: 10. Per germline, CDR1 MNHEY and CDR2 SVGAGI. CDR3 bases: TGTGCCAGCAGTTACTCGCAGGGGGCGATGTTGGGTGGCTACACCTTC. This sequence encodes CASSYSQGAMLGGYTF.

The V gene is TRBV11-2, the J gene TRBJ2-7; tentative D call: TRBD2 (6 bases). This CDR3 region has 15 residues. V gave up 3 bases and J gave up 4 bases, with 16 bases separating them. In germline, CDR1 is SGHAT, CDR2 FQNNGV. The CDR3 spells CASSLWAGTWYEQYF. CDR3 bases: TGTGCCAGCAGCTTGTGGGCGGGGACTTGGTACGAGCAGTACTTC.

The V call is TRBV13, the J call TRBJ1-6, with TRBD1 as a possible D gene (6 bases). CDR1 PRHDT and CDR2 FYEKMQ come from the germline V gene (reference sequence). This CDR3 contains 15 residues. V was pared by 7 bases and J by 6 bases, with 16 bases between. CDR3 in DNA: TGTGCCAGCACCCGCGACAGGCTGAGTAATTCACCCCTCCACTTT. Translating gives CASTRDRLSNSPLHF.

J is TRBJ1-1 and V is TRBV18; a weak D match, TRBD1 (6 bases). The CDR3 sequence is 12 residues long. Trimming pared 4 bases from V and 6 bases from J, leaving 9 bases between. Germline V gives CDR1 KGHSH, CDR2 LQKENI. The CDR3 spells CASSLDSSEAFF. CDR3 DNA sequence: TGTGCCAGCTCACTGGACAGCTCTGAAGCTTTCTTT.

The CDR3 DNA sequence: TGTGCCAGCAGCTTATCAGCGGGGGGTAACGAGCAGTACTTC. It yields the protein CASSLSAGGNEQYF. The chain carries TRBV7-9 and TRBJ2-7, with 9 bases that match TRBD2. Germline V gene data show CDR1 as SEHNR and CDR2 as FQNEAQ (reference sequence). The CDR3 has 14 residues. Trimming took 2 bases from V and 5 from J; bases not matched to a gene: 4.

In its sample, this clone was seen once. The rearrangement uses TRBV5-1 and TRBJ2-7; 7 bases align to TRBD2. The CDR3 totals 16 residues. From germline, CDR1 is SGHRS and CDR2 YFSETQ. V gave up 3 bases and J gave up 4 bases; unmatched junction bases: 13. In DNA form, the CDR3 reads TGCGCCAGCAGCTGGGGGGGGGAGGACCCCGTATACGAGCAGTACTTC. Protein product: CASSWGGEDPVYEQYF.

The J gene is TRBJ1-6, the V gene TRBV6-5; TRBD1 matches 9 bases. CDR3 size: 14 residues. The V gene's germline CDR1 is MNHEY and CDR2 SVGAGI. Germline trimming cut 6 bases from V and 7 bases from J; bases unmatched to any gene: 4. CDR3 DNA: TGTGCCAGCAGCTGGGACAGGGTGAATTCACCCCTCCACTTT. It specifies CASSWDRVNSPLHF.

The genes are TRBV10-3 and TRBJ2-7, with 9 bases identical to TRBD1. The CDR3 contains 13 residues. V dropped 8 bases and J dropped 6; count of bases not matched to a gene: 8. Germline CDR1 ENHRY, CDR2 SYGVKD. The CDR3 sequence is CAISGTGQGEQYF. The CDR3 DNA reads as TGTGCCATCTCAGGGACAGGGCAAGGCGAGCAGTACTTC.

A single count supports this clone. This rearrangement joins TRBV7-2 to TRBJ2-3; D is undetermined. The V end was cut by 4 bases, the J end by 4 bases, with 12 bases between. The CDR3 length is 14 residues. Germline loops: CDR1 SGHTA, CDR2 FQGNSA. CDR3 protein: CASSSPRSSDTQYF. The CDR3 region has the DNA TGTGCCAGCAGCTCCCCCCGGTCGTCAGATACGCAGTATTTT.

The rearrangement uses TRBV7-3 and TRBJ2-1; weak D call: TRBD2 (5 bases). V was shortened by 4 bases and J by 9 bases, with 13 bases between the two germline ends. The CDR3 covers 13 residues. Germline CDR1 SGHTA, CDR2 FQGTGA. CDR3 loop: CASSSREGREQFF. CDR3 nucleotides: TGTGCCAGCAGCTCTAGAGAGGGTCGTGAGCAGTTCTTC.

The chain joins TRBV29-1 to TRBJ2-7; tentatively, D is TRBD2 (7 bases). The germline V gene has CDR1 SQVTM and CDR2 ANQGSEA. V was cut by 7 bases and J by 2 bases, with 15 bases left in between. The CDR3 consists of 13 residues. This chain's CDR3 is CSGGGGPTYEQYF. CDR3 in DNA: TGCAGCGGAGGGGGGGGGCCGACCTACGAGCAGTACTTC.

The chain combines TRBV5-1 with TRBJ2-7; 10 nucleotides line up with TRBD1. This CDR3 is 15 amino acids long. V shed 4 bases, J shed 2 bases, and the junction held 6 bases outside the gene matches. Germline V gene data show CDR1 as SGHRS and CDR2 as YFSETQ. The CDR3 nucleotides are TGCGCCAGCAGCCCCGGGACAGGGGTGCCCTACGAGCAGTACTTC. This codes for CASSPGTGVPYEQYF.

This clone appeared once. The chain combines TRBV7-2 with TRBJ2-1, with 9 nucleotides matching TRBD2. Germline CDR1 reads SGHTA; CDR2 reads FQGNSA. The CDR3 spans 16 residues. Trimming removed 1 base from V and 7 bases from J; junction bases left unmatched: 8. The CDR3 is CASSLEGTSRVNEQFF. The CDR3 region has the DNA TGTGCCAGCAGCTTAGAGGGGACTAGCAGAGTAAATGAGCAGTTCTTC.

The chain is built from TRBV5-6 and TRBJ2-7; D is perhaps TRBD1 (6 bases). The length of the CDR3 is 14 residues. Germline loops: CDR1 SGHDT, CDR2 YYEEEE. V lost 3 bases and J lost 3, with 13 bases in between. CDR3 in DNA: TGTGCCAGCAGCTCGACAGGTGGAAGCTACGAGCAGTACTTC. Protein: CASSSTGGSYEQYF.

This sequence joins TRBV7-2 and TRBJ2-6; D perhaps matches TRBD2 (5 bases). V lost 5 bases to trimming and J lost 2 bases, with 16 bases between them. The CDR3 extends over 17 amino acids. In germline, CDR1 is SGHTA, CDR2 FQGNSA. The CDR3 loop is CASSPSLPGAGANVLTF. CDR3 nucleotide sequence: TGTGCCAGCAGCCCTAGTTTGCCCGGGGCTGGGGCCAACGTCCTGACTTTC.

This chain joins TRBV19 and TRBJ1-1, with D uncertain. This CDR3 is built from 17 residues. Germline CDR1 and CDR2: LNHDA and SQIVND (reference sequence). Trimming shortened V by 5 bases and J by 1 base, and 20 bases separated the two germline ends. CDR3 nucleotides: TGTGCCAGTAGTCCCCCACCGCTGGCAGGAGGGAACACTGAAGCTTTCTTT. Amino acids: CASSPPPLAGGNTEAFF.